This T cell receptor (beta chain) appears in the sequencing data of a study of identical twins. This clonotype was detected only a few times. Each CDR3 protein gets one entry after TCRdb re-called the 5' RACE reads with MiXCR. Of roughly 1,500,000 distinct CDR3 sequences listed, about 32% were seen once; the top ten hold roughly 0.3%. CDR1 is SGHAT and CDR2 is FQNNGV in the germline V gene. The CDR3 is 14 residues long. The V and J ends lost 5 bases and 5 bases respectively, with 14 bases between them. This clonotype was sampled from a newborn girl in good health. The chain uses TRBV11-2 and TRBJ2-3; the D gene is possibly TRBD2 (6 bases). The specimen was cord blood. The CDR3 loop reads CASSPRTIGDTQYF. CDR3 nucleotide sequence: TGTGCCAGCAGCCCCCGGACTATTGGAGATACGCAGTATTTT.